This is a list of T cell receptor beta chains from one sample in a study of PD-1 blockade in mismatch repair-deficient tumors. Generated by immunoSEQ multiplex PCR, the TCRdb table keeps only in-frame clones and is missing some. The table has some 120,000 clones, about nine tenths seen once. Sample: peripheral blood, taken 72 weeks after starting pembrolizumab. The receptors here all came from an adult with mismatch repair-deficient cancer. The CDR3 runs from the conserved cysteine through the conserved F or W. A D gene is named only where the DNA matches it firmly. Rows give clone size only sometimes, using once, few, many, or a class for an expanded clone.

J gene | clone size | D gene | V gene | CDR3 DNA | CDR3 protein
TRBJ2-7 | once | NA | TRBV5-4 | TGTGCCAGCAGCTTGGATGCGGGACCCTACGAGCAGTACTTC | CASSLDAGPYEQYF
TRBJ2-7 | NA | NA | TRBV7-8 | TGTGCCAGCAGCTCCAAGATATCCTACGAGCAGTACTTC | CASSSKISYEQYF
TRBJ2-1 | NA | NA | TRBV11-2 | TGTGCCAGCAGCTTAGATCTCGGTAGCTACCGTGAGCAGTTCTTC | CASSLDLGSYREQFF
TRBJ2-3 | NA | TRBD2 | TRBV28 | TGTGCCAGCAGCGCGGGACTAGCGGGCGTAGATACGCAGTATTTT | CASSAGLAGVDTQYF
TRBJ2-7 | NA | TRBD2 | TRBV28 | TGTGCCAGCGATCCCTTTGCCCAGCGGGGGACCTACGAGCAGTACTTC | CASDPFAQRGTYEQYF
TRBJ2-5 | NA | TRBD1 | TRBV4-3 | TGCGCCAGCAGCCAAATTACCACAGGGGGCTTGCAAGAGACCCAGTACTTC | CASSQITTGGLQETQYF
TRBJ2-3 | NA | TRBD1 | TRBV7-3 | TGTGCCAGCAGTTGGACAGGGGGGAGCACAGATACGCAGTATTTT | CASSWTGGSTDTQYF
TRBJ2-7 | NA | TRBD1 | TRBV15 | TGTGCCACCAGCAGGGACGCCGGGACAGGGGGCGACGAGCAGTACTTC | CATSRDAGTGGDEQYF
TRBJ2-5 | NA | NA | TRBV25-1 | TGTGCCAGCAGTGCGGGGATGGAGGAGACCCAGTACTTC | CASSAGMEETQYF
TRBJ2-5 | NA | NA | TRBV25-1 | TGTGCCAGCAGTGATCCCCCGACTGGACGGGACCAAGAGACCCAGTACTTC | CASSDPPTGRDQETQYF
TRBJ2-7 | NA | TRBD1 | TRBV5-1 | TGCGCCAGCAGCTTCGGGACAGCCTACGAGCAGTACTTC | CASSFGTAYEQYF
TRBJ2-7 | NA | NA | TRBV11-2 | TGTGCCAGCAGCTTAGATCTCTGGACTCCCCCCGACGAGCAGTACTTC | CASSLDLWTPPDEQYF
TRBJ2-1 | NA | NA | TRBV30 | TGTGCCTGGCGACCCGGACCGCGGCCCTCCAATGAGCAGTTCTTC | CAWRPGPRPSNEQFF
TRBJ2-7 | NA | NA | TRBV27 | TGTGCCAGCAGCACCCTAGGGGGGGTGGAAGAGCAGTACTTC | CASSTLGGVEEQYF
TRBJ2-3 | NA | NA | TRBV19 | TGTGCCAGTAGTATAAGAGGGGAGTTACCAGATACGCAGTATTTT | CASSIRGELPDTQYF
TRBJ2-5 | NA | NA | TRBV7-2 | TGTGCCAGCAGCTTAAAGTCCGGGGTTCTCCAGACCCAGTACTTC | CASSLKSGVLQTQYF
TRBJ2-7 | NA | TRBD1 | TRBV5-6 | TGTGCCAGCAGCTCCTGGACAGGGACCTACCTCTCCCTCTACGAGCAGTACTTC | CASSSWTGTYLSLYEQYF